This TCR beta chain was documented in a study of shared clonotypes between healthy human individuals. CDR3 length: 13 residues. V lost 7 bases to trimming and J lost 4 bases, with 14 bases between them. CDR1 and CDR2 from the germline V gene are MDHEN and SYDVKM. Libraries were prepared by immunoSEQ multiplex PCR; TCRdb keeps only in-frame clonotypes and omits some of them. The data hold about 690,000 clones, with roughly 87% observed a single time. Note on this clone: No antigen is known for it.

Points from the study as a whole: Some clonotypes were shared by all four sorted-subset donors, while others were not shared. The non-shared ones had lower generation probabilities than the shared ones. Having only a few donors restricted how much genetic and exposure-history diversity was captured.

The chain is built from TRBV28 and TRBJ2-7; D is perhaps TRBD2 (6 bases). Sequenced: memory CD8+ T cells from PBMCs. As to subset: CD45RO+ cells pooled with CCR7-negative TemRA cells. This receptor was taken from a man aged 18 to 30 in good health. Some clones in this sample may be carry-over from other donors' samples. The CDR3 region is CASTPAGFYEQYF. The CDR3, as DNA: TGTGCCAGCACCCCGGCGGGGTTTTACGAGCAGTACTTC.